This T cell receptor beta chain was found in a study of glioma-infiltrating T cells after dendritic cell vaccination. Study-wide points: The cohort had few patients with full blood and tumor sets.

Time point denoted: after dendritic cell vaccination, including at tumor progression/relapse. Points on this clone: What it binds is not known.

TCRB CDR3 was amplified from 2 ug genomic DNA or less. The primer mix had 60 V beta and 13 J beta primers. TCRdb's copy holds only in-frame clones and misses some; the assay was immunoSEQ multiplex PCR. This sample yields around 100,000 clones, of which roughly 87% are seen a single time; roughly 6.8% belongs to the top ten. Material: blood, obtained after dendritic cell vaccination. The receptor was derived from a human donor with glioblastoma.

CDR3 sequence: CASSLMGQGDTEAFF. The CDR3 nucleotides read TGTGCCAGCAGCTTGATGGGACAGGGGGACACTGAAGCTTTCTTT. The chain employs TRBV5-8 and TRBJ1-1, with TRBD1 matching 11 bases. J lost 3 bases, V lost 1 base, and 2 bases had no gene match. The germline V gene has CDR1 SGHTS and CDR2 YDEGEE. There are 15 residues in the CDR3.